A selection of T cell receptor beta chains follows, all from one sample in a study of blood T cell repertoires in COVID-19. Only in-frame clones appear in the TCRdb table, and some are missing; sequencing was by immunoSEQ multiplex PCR. The repertoire holds about 140,000 clones, with under 90% as singletons. The specimen was PBMCs or T cells enriched from blood (not recorded which). The origin of the receptors is a man between 50 and 59 years old in a cohort exposed to, infected with or recovered from COVID-19 (not recorded which). Each CDR3 is given with its conserved first and last residue. Fields, in order: clone size, J gene, D gene, V gene, CDR3 DNA, CDR3 protein. The D gene is left open where the match is weak. Not all rows give a size; the values are once, few, many and, for expanded clones, a class.

size: NA; J: TRBJ2-7; D: NA; V: TRBV7-3; DNA: TGTGCCAGCAGCTTAAAGGGGCGACGGGACGAGCAGTACTTC; CDR3: CASSLKGRRDEQYF
size: NA; J: TRBJ1-1; D: NA; V: TRBV6-6; DNA: TGTGCCAGCAGCCCCAGGGCTCAGGGCACTGAAGCTTTCTTT; CDR3: CASSPRAQGTEAFF
size: NA; J: TRBJ1-3; D: NA; V: TRBV4-3; DNA: TGCGCCAGCAGCCAAGACGTGGCGGTCTCTGGAAACACCATATATTTT; CDR3: CASSQDVAVSGNTIYF
size: NA; J: TRBJ2-1; D: TRBD2; V: TRBV5-1; DNA: TGCGCCAGCAGTCATGGTTCTAGCGGGGGGGGTTACCGCTCCTACAATGAGCAGTTCTTC; CDR3: CASSHGSSGGGYRSYNEQFF
size: NA; J: TRBJ2-5; D: TRBD1; V: TRBV9; DNA: TGTGCCAGCAGCGCCCAGACAGGGGATACAGGAGAGACCCAGTACTTC; CDR3: CASSAQTGDTGETQYF
size: NA; J: TRBJ2-2; D: TRBD2; V: TRBV7-2; DNA: TGTGCCAGCAGCCAACTAGCGGGGCAATACACCGGGGAGCTGTTTTTT; CDR3: CASSQLAGQYTGELFF
size: NA; J: TRBJ1-2; D: NA; V: TRBV4-3; DNA: TGCGCCAGCAGCCAAGATCACGGGGCTAACTATGGCTACACCTTC; CDR3: CASSQDHGANYGYTF
size: NA; J: TRBJ2-7; D: TRBD1; V: TRBV5-1; DNA: TGCGCCAGCAGCCGGGACAGAATCTACGAGCAGTACTTC; CDR3: CASSRDRIYEQYF
size: NA; J: TRBJ2-2; D: NA; V: TRBV28; DNA: TGTGCCAGCAGTTTACTGGGAGTATCCGGGGAGCTGTTTTTT; CDR3: CASSLLGVSGELFF
size: NA; J: TRBJ2-3; D: NA; V: TRBV3-1/TRBV3-2; DNA: TGTGCCAGCAGCCAATGGGTGGAGCCTCCAGATACGCAGTATTTT; CDR3: CASSQWVEPPDTQYF
size: NA; J: TRBJ2-7; D: NA; V: TRBV5-1; DNA: TGCGCCAGCAGCCCGCGGAGAAACTACGAGCAGTACTTC; CDR3: CASSPRRNYEQYF
size: NA; J: TRBJ1-1; D: NA; V: TRBV28; DNA: TGTGCCAGCAGTTTATTGGCATCCCCCACTGAAGCTTTCTTT; CDR3: CASSLLASPTEAFF
size: NA; J: TRBJ1-5; D: NA; V: TRBV7-2; DNA: TGTGCCAGCAGCTTAGAAGGACAGTTCAATCAGCCCCAGCATTTT; CDR3: CASSLEGQFNQPQHF
size: NA; J: TRBJ1-4; D: NA; V: TRBV6-5; DNA: TGTGCCAGCAGCTATGACAAGAATGAAAAACTGTTTTTT; CDR3: CASSYDKNEKLFF
size: once; J: TRBJ1-3; D: NA; V: TRBV18; DNA: TGTGCCAGCTCACCACCGTATGGGGCGGCGGCGGACACCATATATTTT; CDR3: CASSPPYGAAADTIYF
size: NA; J: TRBJ2-5; D: TRBD2; V: TRBV19; DNA: TGTGCCAGTAGTCCAACTAGCGGGAGTCGGCAAGAGACCCAGTACTTC; CDR3: CASSPTSGSRQETQYF
size: NA; J: TRBJ1-2; D: NA; V: TRBV2; DNA: TGTGCCAGCAGGGGTCAGGGACACCTTCTCTATGGCTACACCTTC; CDR3: CASRGQGHLLYGYTF
size: NA; J: TRBJ1-1; D: NA; V: TRBV9; DNA: TGTGCCAGCAGCGACATGAACACTGAAGCTTTCTTT; CDR3: CASSDMNTEAFF
size: few; J: TRBJ1-3; D: NA; V: TRBV2; DNA: TGTGCCAGCAGTCTCACTGCCCGGACTAGTGATGGGAACACCATATATTTT; CDR3: CASSLTARTSDGNTIYF
size: NA; J: TRBJ2-2; D: NA; V: TRBV12-3/TRBV12-4; DNA: TGTGCCAGCAGTCTAGGTACTACCGGGGAGCTGTTTTTT; CDR3: CASSLGTTGELFF
size: NA; J: TRBJ2-2; D: NA; V: TRBV27; DNA: TGTGCCAGCAGTTGGCAGGGGCCTCACACCGGGGAGCTGTTTTTT; CDR3: CASSWQGPHTGELFF
size: NA; J: TRBJ2-1; D: NA; V: TRBV21-1; DNA: TGTGCCAGCAGCCCACTCGGGCTAGCGGGAGGGGGACCTCGCGACAATGAGCAGTTCTTC; CDR3: CASSPLGLAGGGPRDNEQFF
size: NA; J: TRBJ2-5; D: NA; V: TRBV19; DNA: TGTGCCAGTAGTAGGTCTAGCCAAGGGCAAGAGACCCAGTACTTC; CDR3: CASSRSSQGQETQYF
size: NA; J: TRBJ1-4; D: NA; V: TRBV7-9; DNA: TGTGCCAGCAGCCCGACCCCCGGACGGGAAGAAAAACTGTTTTTT; CDR3: CASSPTPGREEKLFF
size: NA; J: TRBJ2-5; D: TRBD2; V: TRBV3-1/TRBV3-2; DNA: TGTGCCAGCAGCCAGGGCGGGGGGGCCGCGGTCCGCCAAGAGACCCAGTACTTC; CDR3: CASSQGGGAAVRQETQYF
size: NA; J: TRBJ2-3; D: NA; V: TRBV9; DNA: TGTGCCAGCAGCGTAGGGAGGAGCCCAGATACGCAGTATTTT; CDR3: CASSVGRSPDTQYF
size: NA; J: TRBJ2-1; D: NA; V: TRBV10-3; DNA: TGTGCCATCAGCACCGGGACTCCGGGCCACAATGAGCAGTTCTTC; CDR3: CAISTGTPGHNEQFF
size: NA; J: TRBJ2-6; D: NA; V: TRBV21-1; DNA: TGTGCCAGCAGCAAAGCGCTCTGGCGGGACAGGGTAGACTCTGGGGCCAACGTCCTGACTTTC; CDR3: CASSKALWRDRVDSGANVLTF
size: NA; J: TRBJ1-1; D: TRBD1; V: TRBV14; DNA: TGTGCCAGCAGCCAAGGACAGGGGAGGGACACTGAAGCTTTCTTT; CDR3: CASSQGQGRDTEAFF
size: NA; J: TRBJ2-2; D: NA; V: TRBV6-5; DNA: TGTGCCAGCAGTTCTGCAGGGTTTTGGCGCACCGGGGAGCTGTTTTTT; CDR3: CASSSAGFWRTGELFF
size: NA; J: TRBJ1-5; D: TRBD1; V: TRBV7-9; DNA: TGTGCCAGCAGCTCCCCGACAGGGGGCAATCAGCCCCAGCATTTT; CDR3: CASSSPTGGNQPQHF
size: NA; J: TRBJ2-5; D: NA; V: TRBV28; DNA: TGTGCCAGCAGTTTAAGGGGCCCCATAGAGACCCAGTACTTC; CDR3: CASSLRGPIETQYF
size: NA; J: TRBJ1-5; D: TRBD1; V: TRBV28; DNA: TGTGCCAGCAGTCTGGGACAGTCCCCTTATCAGCCCCAGCATTTT; CDR3: CASSLGQSPYQPQHF
size: NA; J: TRBJ1-2; D: NA; V: TRBV27; DNA: TGTGCCAGCAGTTTACGGGGATCTAACTATGGCTACACCTTC; CDR3: CASSLRGSNYGYTF
size: once; J: TRBJ1-2; D: TRBD1; V: TRBV9; DNA: TGTGCCAGCAGCATCTCCGGGACAGCGAACGGCTACACCTTC; CDR3: CASSISGTANGYTF
size: NA; J: TRBJ1-1; D: NA; V: TRBV7-2; DNA: TGTGCCAGCAGCTTTTTAGGGGCGAACACTGAAGCTTTCTTT; CDR3: CASSFLGANTEAFF
size: NA; J: TRBJ2-3; D: TRBD2; V: TRBV28; DNA: TGTGCCAGCAGTCCCATCGCTTTAGCGGGAGTAGATACGCAGTATTTT; CDR3: CASSPIALAGVDTQYF
size: NA; J: TRBJ2-1; D: NA; V: TRBV3-1/TRBV3-2; DNA: TGTGCCAGCAGCCAAGCGATCCTAGCAGAGCAGTTCTTC; CDR3: CASSQAILAEQFF
size: NA; J: TRBJ2-1; D: TRBD2; V: TRBV10-3; DNA: TGTGCCATCAGTGAACCCCCGGGACTAGCGAGAAGCTCCTACAATGAGCAGTTCTTC; CDR3: CAISEPPGLARSSYNEQFF
size: NA; J: TRBJ2-1; D: TRBD2; V: TRBV6-5; DNA: TGTGCCAGCAGTTTAGCGGGAGGGCCAGTATACAATGAGCAGTTCTTC; CDR3: CASSLAGGPVYNEQFF
size: NA; J: TRBJ1-1; D: TRBD1; V: TRBV11-2; DNA: TGTGCCAGCAGCCAAGACAGGGGCTCTGAAGCTTTCTTT; CDR3: CASSQDRGSEAFF
size: NA; J: TRBJ2-5; D: TRBD1; V: TRBV5-1; DNA: TGCGCCAGCAGCTCTACCGGGACAGGGTTACAAGAGACCCAGTACTTC; CDR3: CASSSTGTGLQETQYF
size: few; J: TRBJ1-6; D: TRBD1; V: TRBV2; DNA: TGTGCCAGCAGTGGAGGGACAGCTAATTCACCCCTCCACTTT; CDR3: CASSGGTANSPLHF
size: few; J: TRBJ2-7; D: NA; V: TRBV27; DNA: TGTGCCAGCATAGGGGCTTCCTACGAGCAGTACTTC; CDR3: CASIGASYEQYF
size: once; J: TRBJ1-1; D: NA; V: TRBV5-4; DNA: TGTGCCAGCAGCTCCGCCACGGTTGCGAACACTGAAGCTTTCTTT; CDR3: CASSSATVANTEAFF
size: NA; J: TRBJ1-3; D: TRBD1; V: TRBV25-1; DNA: TGTGCCAGCAGCGGCCAAGGGGGCGAGAGCTCTGGAAACACCATATATTTT; CDR3: CASSGQGGESSGNTIYF
size: NA; J: TRBJ2-7; D: TRBD2; V: TRBV7-8; DNA: TGTGCCAGCAGCTTAGCCCTAGCGGGGGCCTCCTACGAGCAGTACTTC; CDR3: CASSLALAGASYEQYF
size: NA; J: TRBJ2-5; D: NA; V: TRBV11-2; DNA: TGTGCCAGCAGCTTAGGGGCAGGACGAGGGGAGACCCAGTACTTC; CDR3: CASSLGAGRGETQYF
size: NA; J: TRBJ2-1; D: NA; V: TRBV10-2; DNA: TGCGCCAGCAGTGAGTCAACTAGTTTCGACAATGAGCAGTTCTTC; CDR3: CASSESTSFDNEQFF
size: NA; J: TRBJ1-4; D: TRBD1; V: TRBV30; DNA: TGTGCCTGGCAGGGACAGGGGGGGGAAAAACTGTTTTTT; CDR3: CAWQGQGGEKLFF
size: NA; J: TRBJ2-7; D: NA; V: TRBV20-1; DNA: TGCAGTGCTAAACAGTCCTACGAGCAGTACTTC; CDR3: CSAKQSYEQYF